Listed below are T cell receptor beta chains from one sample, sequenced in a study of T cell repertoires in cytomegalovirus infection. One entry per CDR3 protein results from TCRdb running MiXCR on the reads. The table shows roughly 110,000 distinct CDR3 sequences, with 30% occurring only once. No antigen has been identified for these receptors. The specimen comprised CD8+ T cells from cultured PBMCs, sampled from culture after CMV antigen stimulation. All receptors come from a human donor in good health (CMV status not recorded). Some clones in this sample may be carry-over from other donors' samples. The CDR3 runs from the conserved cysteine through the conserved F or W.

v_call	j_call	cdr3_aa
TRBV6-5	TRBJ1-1	CASSYSGAGFEAFF
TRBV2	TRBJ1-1	CASSREREGTEAFF
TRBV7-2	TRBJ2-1	CASSQNALAGGSNEQFF
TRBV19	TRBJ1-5	CASRLTGHSNQPQHF
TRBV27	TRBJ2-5	CASSLKGQRTGLGGPTQYF
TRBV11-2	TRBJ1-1	CASSPLFGEMNTEAFF
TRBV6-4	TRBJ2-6	CASSETLRSGANVLTF
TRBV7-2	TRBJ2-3	CASSLELGRDTQYF
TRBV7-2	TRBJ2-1	CASSLSGGAIYEQFF
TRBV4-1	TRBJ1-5	CASSHLQGSQPQHF
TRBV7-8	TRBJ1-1	CASSHRGSTEAFF
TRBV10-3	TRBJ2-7	CAIAGTGDYEQYF
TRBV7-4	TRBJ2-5	CASSRTDHDTQYF
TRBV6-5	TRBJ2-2	CASSYEDRQTSGELFF
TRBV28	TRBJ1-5	CASSLADIGQPQHF
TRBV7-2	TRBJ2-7	CASSLDRGTPSYEQYF
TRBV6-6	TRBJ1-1	CASGTANTEAFF
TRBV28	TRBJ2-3	CASSSRDTEIDTQYF